This TCR beta chain was sequenced for a study of CD8+CD57+ T cells in acquired aplastic anemia. The wider study: Across the sorted CD4+ and CD8+ cells, DNA amounts averaged about 3.2 ug.

TCR beta VDJ and CDR3 profiling used genomic DNA as template. TCRdb called the reads again in MiXCR, with one record for every CDR3 protein. The data contain hundreds of thousands of distinct CDR3 sequences, less than 35% of them singletons. Patients chosen for sequencing had shown CD8+CD57+ cell expansion by flow cytometry. This CDR3 is built from 17 residues. Trimming took off 0 bases at V and 12 bases at J, with 29 bases between the two ends. Germline-derived CDR1 and CDR2 are DFQATT and SNEGSKA (reference sequence). This sequence was found in a human donor with aplastic anemia. The sequencing input was sorted CD4+, CD8+, or CD8+CD57+ T cells (not recorded which) from PBMCs. The chain has TRBV20-1 and TRBJ1-2, with D perhaps TRBD1 (5 bases). CDR3 loop: CSARDSRGAPWLGGHTF. DNA of the CDR3: TGCAGTGCTAGAGATTCGCGAGGGGCGCCGTGGTTGGGAGGCCACACCTTC.